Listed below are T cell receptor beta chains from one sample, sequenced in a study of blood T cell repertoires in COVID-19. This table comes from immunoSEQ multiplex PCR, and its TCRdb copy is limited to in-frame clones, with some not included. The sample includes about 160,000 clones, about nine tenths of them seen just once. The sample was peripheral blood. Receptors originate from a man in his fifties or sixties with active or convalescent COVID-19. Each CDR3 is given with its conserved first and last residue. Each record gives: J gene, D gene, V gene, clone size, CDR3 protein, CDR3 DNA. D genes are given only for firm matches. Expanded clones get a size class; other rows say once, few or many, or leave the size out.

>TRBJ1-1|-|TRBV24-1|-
CATSDLYGPQGRLNTEAFF
TGTGCCACCAGTGATTTGTATGGGCCCCAGGGGAGACTTAACACTGAAGCTTTCTTT
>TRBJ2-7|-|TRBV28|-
CASNSGSYEQYF
TGTGCCAGCAATTCGGGGTCCTACGAGCAGTACTTC
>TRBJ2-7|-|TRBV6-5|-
CASKEGVAYEQYF
TGTGCCAGCAAAGAGGGAGTCGCCTACGAGCAGTACTTC
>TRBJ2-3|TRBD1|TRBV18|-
CASSPPRGQGKGTDTQYF
TGTGCCAGCTCACCACCGAGAGGACAGGGTAAGGGCACAGATACGCAGTATTTT
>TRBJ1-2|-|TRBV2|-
CASSPGDYGYTF
TGTGCCAGCAGTCCAGGGGACTATGGCTACACCTTC
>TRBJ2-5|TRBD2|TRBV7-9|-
CASSLTSGGLQETQYF
TGTGCCAGCAGCCTTACTAGCGGGGGCCTCCAAGAGACCCAGTACTTC
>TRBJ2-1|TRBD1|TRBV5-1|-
CASSLGGTGSYNEQFF
TGCGCCAGCAGCTTGGGGGGGACAGGGTCCTACAATGAGCAGTTCTTC
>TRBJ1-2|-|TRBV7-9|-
CASSLAATAGDGYTF
TGTGCCAGCAGCTTAGCGGCGACAGCGGGGGATGGCTACACCTTC
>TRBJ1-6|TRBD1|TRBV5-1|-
CASSLSGGDRSPLHF
TGCGCCAGCAGCTTGTCAGGGGGCGATCGATCACCCCTCCACTTT
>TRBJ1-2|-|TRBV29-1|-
CSVDWDKRYTF
TGCAGCGTTGATTGGGACAAACGCTACACCTTC
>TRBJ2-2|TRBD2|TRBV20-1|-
CSAGGTSLNTGELFF
TGCAGTGCTGGTGGGACTAGCCTGAACACCGGGGAGCTGTTTTTT
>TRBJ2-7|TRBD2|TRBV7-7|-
CASSATAGAGEQYF
TGTGCCAGCAGCGCAACAGCGGGAGCGGGGGAGCAGTACTTC
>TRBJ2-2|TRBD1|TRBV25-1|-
CASSSTGVSGELFF
TGTGCCAGCAGTTCGACAGGGGTCTCCGGGGAGCTGTTTTTT
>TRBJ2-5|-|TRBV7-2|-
CASSEDSQETQYF
TGTGCCAGCAGCGAGGACTCACAAGAGACCCAGTACTTC
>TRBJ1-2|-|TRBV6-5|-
CASRPGDPYYGYTF
TGTGCCAGCAGGCCAGGGGATCCCTACTATGGCTACACCTTC
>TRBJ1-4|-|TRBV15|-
CATSIRVATNEKLFF
TGTGCCACCAGCATCAGGGTTGCAACTAATGAAAAACTGTTTTTT
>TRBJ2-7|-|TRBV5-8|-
CASSPGYEQYF
TGTGCCAGCAGCCCGGGCTACGAGCAGTACTTC
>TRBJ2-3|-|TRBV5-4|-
CASSLLDTDTQYF
TGTGCCAGCAGCTTGTTAGATACAGATACGCAGTATTTT
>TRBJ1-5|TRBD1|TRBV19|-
CASSIQGAYGNQPQHF
TGTGCCAGTAGTATACAGGGGGCGTATGGCAATCAGCCCCAGCATTTT
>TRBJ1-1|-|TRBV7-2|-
CASSFLPSFGSTEAFF
TGTGCCAGCAGCTTTCTCCCCTCCTTTGGGAGCACTGAAGCTTTCTTT
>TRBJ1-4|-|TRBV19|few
CASSSAGQPGANEKLFF
TGTGCCAGTAGTAGCGCCGGACAGCCAGGGGCTAATGAAAAACTGTTTTTT
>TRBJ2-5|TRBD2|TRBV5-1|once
CASSFTGGQETQYF
TGCGCCAGCAGCTTTACGGGAGGGCAAGAGACCCAGTACTTC
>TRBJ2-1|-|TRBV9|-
CASSVAGAFSINEQFF
TGTGCCAGCAGCGTAGCAGGGGCGTTCTCGATCAATGAGCAGTTCTTC
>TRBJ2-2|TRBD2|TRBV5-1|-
CASSSRGAGETGELFF
TGCGCCAGCAGCAGCAGAGGAGCGGGAGAGACCGGGGAGCTGTTTTTT
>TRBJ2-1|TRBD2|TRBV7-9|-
CASSLQTSGYNEQFF
TGTGCCAGCAGCTTACAGACTAGCGGTTACAATGAGCAGTTCTTC
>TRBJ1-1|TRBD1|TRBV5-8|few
CASSSLTGGMAEAFF
TGTGCCAGCAGCTCCTTGACAGGGGGCATGGCTGAAGCTTTCTTT
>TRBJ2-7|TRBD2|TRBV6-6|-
CASSYSGSASYEQYF
TGTGCCAGCAGTTACAGCGGGAGCGCCTCCTACGAGCAGTACTTC
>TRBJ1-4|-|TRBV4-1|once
CASSQPTGVRGKLFF
TGCGCCAGCAGCCAACCGACAGGAGTGAGGGGGAAACTGTTTTTT
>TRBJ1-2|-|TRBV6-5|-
CASSPTGTSYGYTF
TGTGCCAGCAGCCCCACAGGGACAAGCTATGGCTACACCTTC
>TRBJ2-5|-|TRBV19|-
CASTRGERETQYF
TGTGCCAGTACTCGCGGGGAGCGTGAGACCCAGTACTTC
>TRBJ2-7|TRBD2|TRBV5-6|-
CASSRDRILAGLYEQYF
TGTGCCAGCAGCCGCGACAGGATACTAGCGGGACTGTACGAGCAGTACTTC
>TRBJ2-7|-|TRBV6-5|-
CASSYGFGGEQYF
TGTGCCAGCAGTTATGGGTTCGGGGGCGAGCAGTACTTC
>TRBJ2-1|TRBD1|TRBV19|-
CASSRDSRYNEQFF
TGTGCCAGTAGTAGGGACAGCCGCTACAATGAGCAGTTCTTC
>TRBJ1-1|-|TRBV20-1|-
CSASAYTEAFF
TGCAGTGCTAGCGCGTACACTGAAGCTTTCTTT
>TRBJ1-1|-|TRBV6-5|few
CASSLQGWTEAFF
TGTGCCAGCAGTCTGCAGGGGTGGACTGAAGCTTTCTTT
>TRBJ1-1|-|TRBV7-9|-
CASSLFASGNTEAFF
TGTGCCAGCAGCTTATTTGCCTCCGGGAACACTGAAGCTTTCTTT
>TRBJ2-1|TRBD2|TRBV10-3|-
CAISLAGGFYNEQFF
TGTGCCATCAGCCTAGCGGGAGGATTCTACAATGAGCAGTTCTTC
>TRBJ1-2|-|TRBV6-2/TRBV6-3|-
CASSYAVRGYTF
TGTGCCAGCAGTTACGCAGTTCGTGGCTACACCTTC
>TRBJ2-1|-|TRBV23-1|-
CASSQPTRGSALIYEQFF
TGCGCCAGCAGTCAGCCAACCCGGGGTAGCGCATTAATCTATGAGCAGTTCTTC
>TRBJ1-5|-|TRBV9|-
CASSAGWAGDHQPQHF
TGTGCCAGCAGCGCCGGATGGGCAGGGGACCATCAGCCCCAGCATTTT
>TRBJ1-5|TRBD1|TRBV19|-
CASRTGQGGSQPQHF
TGTGCCAGTAGAACGGGACAGGGAGGGAGTCAGCCCCAGCATTTT
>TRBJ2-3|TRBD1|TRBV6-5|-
CASRSPGTVADTQYF
TGTGCCAGCAGATCCCCCGGGACAGTAGCAGATACGCAGTATTTT
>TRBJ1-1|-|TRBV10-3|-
CAISETSGAEAFF
TGTGCCATCAGTGAGACCTCCGGGGCTGAAGCTTTCTTT
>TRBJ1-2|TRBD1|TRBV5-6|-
CASSLPGQGYGYTF
TGTGCCAGCAGTTTACCGGGACAGGGCTATGGCTACACCTTC
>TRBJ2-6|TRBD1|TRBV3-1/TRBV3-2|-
CASSQDDRGWANVLTF
TGTGCCAGCAGCCAAGACGACAGGGGGTGGGCCAACGTCCTGACTTTC
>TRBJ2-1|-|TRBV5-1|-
CASSLAGLSYNEQFF
TGCGCCAGCAGCTTGGCGGGACTCTCCTACAATGAGCAGTTCTTC
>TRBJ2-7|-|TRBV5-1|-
CASRIISGPSYEQYF
TGCGCCAGCAGGATAATCTCAGGGCCTTCCTACGAGCAGTACTTC
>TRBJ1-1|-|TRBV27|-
CASSFGSQNTEAFF
TGTGCCAGCAGTTTTGGGAGCCAGAACACTGAAGCTTTCTTT
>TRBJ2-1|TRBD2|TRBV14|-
CASSQLGGIYNEQFF
TGTGCCAGCAGCCAATTGGGGGGGATCTACAATGAGCAGTTCTTC
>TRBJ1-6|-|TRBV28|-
CASRPTGGVNSPLHF
TGTGCCAGCAGACCGACGGGAGGGGTCAATTCACCCCTCCACTTT
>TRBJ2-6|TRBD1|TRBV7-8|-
CASNQGDSFGANVLTF
TGTGCCAGCAATCAGGGGGACAGTTTTGGGGCCAACGTCCTGACTTTC
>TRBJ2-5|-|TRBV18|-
CASSEHPKETQYF
TGTGCCAGCTCAGAGCACCCAAAGGAGACCCAGTACTTC
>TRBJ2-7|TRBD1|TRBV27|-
CASSLGTGYYEQYF
TGTGCCAGCAGTTTAGGGACAGGGTATTACGAGCAGTACTTC
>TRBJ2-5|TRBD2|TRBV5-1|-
CASSLGFGGETQYF
TGCGCCAGCAGCTTGGGGTTCGGGGGGGAGACCCAGTACTTC
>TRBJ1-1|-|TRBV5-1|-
CASSQEGYTEAFF
TGCGCCAGCAGCCAGGAGGGGTACACTGAAGCTTTCTTT
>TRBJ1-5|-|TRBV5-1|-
CASSEGTSNQPQHF
TGCGCCAGCAGCGAAGGGACAAGCAATCAGCCCCAGCATTTT
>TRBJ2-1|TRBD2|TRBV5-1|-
CASSLGLAAKEFF
TGCGCCAGCAGCCTGGGACTAGCGGCGAAGGAGTTCTTC
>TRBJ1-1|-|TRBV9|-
CASSVTGSGAFF
TGTGCCAGCAGCGTAACAGGGTCGGGAGCTTTCTTT
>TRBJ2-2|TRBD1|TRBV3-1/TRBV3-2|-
CASSPHRGFGTGELFF
TGTGCCAGCAGCCCACACAGGGGTTTCGGCACCGGGGAGCTGTTTTTT